Presented here are 16 T cell receptor beta chains from one specimen sequenced in a study of identifying expanded T cells in peripheral blood. Libraries were prepared by immunoSEQ multiplex PCR; TCRdb keeps only in-frame clonotypes and omits some of them. The sample has 100,000 to 150,000 clones; about 86% are singletons. What was sequenced was blood. These receptors were collected from a person aged 18 to 70 in good health.

V is TRBV28 and J is TRBJ1-4; D gene unclear. V lost 5 bases and J lost 6, with 7 bases in between. The CDR3 loop spans 12 amino acids. Germline V gene lookup returns CDR1 MDHEN and CDR2 SYDVKM. The CDR3 region has the DNA TGTGCCAGCAGTCAGGCGGATGAAAAACTGTTTTTT. Its protein product is CASSQADEKLFF.

This rearrangement joins TRBV5-4 to TRBJ1-4, with TRBD1 matching 7 bases. The CDR3 covers 15 residues. The ends lost 3 bases at V and 8 bases at J; junction bases unmatched: 10. Germline CDR1 reads SGHNT; CDR2 reads YYREEE (reference sequence). CDR3 nucleotide sequence: TGTGCCAGCAGCTCTGCCGGGACAGCGGGCGAAAAACTGTTTTTT. Protein sequence: CASSSAGTAGEKLFF. The complete variable domain, with remaining parts taken from reference TRBV5-4 and TRBJ1-4, reads ETGVTQSPTHLIKTRGQQVTLRCSSQSGHNTVSWYQQALGQGPQFIFQYYREEENGRGNFPPRFSGLQFPNYSSELNVNALELDDSALYLCASSSAGTAGEKLFFGSGTQLSVL.

The J gene is TRBJ2-1, the V gene TRBV10-2; no clear D gene. The CDR3 runs to 14 residues. Per germline, CDR1 WSHSY and CDR2 SAAADI. Trimming stripped 3 bases from V and 3 bases from J, with 9 bases between. The CDR3 region has the DNA TGCGCCAGCAGTGATGTTGGGCGCTACAATGAGCAGTTCTTC. Protein: CASSDVGRYNEQFF.

The rearrangement links TRBV5-4 to TRBJ2-1, with D possibly matching TRBD2 (6 bases). The germline gives CDR1 SGHNT, CDR2 YYREEE (reference sequence). The CDR3 has 16 amino acids. V was pared by 4 bases and J by 0 bases, with 14 bases between. CDR3: CASSQPAGGSYNEQFF. The CDR3 coding sequence is TGTGCCAGCAGCCAACCAGCGGGCGGCTCCTACAATGAGCAGTTCTTC. Filled out from reference TRBV5-4 and TRBJ2-1, the complete variable domain reads ETGVTQSPTHLIKTRGQQVTLRCSSQSGHNTVSWYQQALGQGPQFIFQYYREEENGRGNFPPRFSGLQFPNYSSELNVNALELDDSALYLCASSQPAGGSYNEQFFGPGTRLTVL.

This sequence joins TRBV7-9 and TRBJ1-5; 7 nucleotides align to TRBD1. Per germline, CDR1 SEHNR and CDR2 FQNEAQ (reference sequence). The CDR3 extends over 13 amino acids. The J segment lost 5 bases and the V segment lost 5 bases, leaving 3 bases of the junction unmatched. Here the CDR3 DNA reads TGTGCCAGCAGCAGGGGGCTAGATCAGCCCCAGCATTTT. This gives the protein CASSRGLDQPQHF.

The genes are TRBV6-1 and TRBJ1-5; TRBD1 is a possible D gene (6 bases). V lost 0 bases to trimming and J lost 7 bases, with 16 bases between them. The V gene's germline CDR1 is MNHNS and CDR2 SASEGT. CDR3 length equals 16 residues. The CDR3 protein is CASSEAGAGVRQPQHF. CDR3 coding DNA: TGTGCCAGCAGTGAAGCCGGTGCAGGGGTCAGGCAGCCCCAGCATTTT.

The chain carries TRBV13 and TRBJ2-7; D is perhaps TRBD1 (5 bases). V was cut by 4 bases and J by 2 bases, with 12 bases left in between. Germline values: CDR1 PRHDT, CDR2 FYEKMQ (reference sequence). This CDR3 has 14 amino acids. CDR3 protein: CASSSMRQTYEQYF. The DNA of the CDR3 is TGTGCCAGCAGCTCGATGAGACAGACCTACGAGCAGTACTTC.

This clone was counted a few times. The V call is TRBV2, the J call TRBJ2-1; 13 bases fit TRBD2. This CDR3 region has 15 residues. The germline V gene has CDR1 SNHLY and CDR2 FYNNEI. J gave up 5 bases and V 6 bases, and 4 bases lay outside the gene matches. The CDR3 region has the DNA TGTGCCAGCAGGGGGACTAGCGGGAATCACAATGAGCAGTTCTTC. It codes for CASRGTSGNHNEQFF.

The chain is built from TRBV7-3 and TRBJ2-1; D may match TRBD1 or TRBD2 (5 bases each). This CDR3 has 13 residues. Germline assignment: CDR1 SGHTA and CDR2 FQGTGA. With 5 bases removed from V and 6 bases from J, the gap between germline ends came to 11 bases. The CDR3, as DNA: TGTGCCAGCAGCCCAACGGGGCCCAATGAGCAGTTCTTC. It specifies CASSPTGPNEQFF.

The chain uses TRBV19 and TRBJ2-7, with 9 bases that match TRBD2. CDR3 length equals 13 residues. V shed 4 bases and J 3 bases; nucleotides not matched to a gene: 1. From germline, CDR1 is LNHDA and CDR2 SQIVND (reference sequence). This CDR3 is CASSSGGDYEQYF. The CDR3 nucleotides read TGTGCCAGTAGTAGCGGGGGGGACTACGAGCAGTACTTC.

The chain links TRBV4-3 to TRBJ2-7; D could derive from TRBD1 or TRBD2 (5 bases each). CDR3 size: 15 residues. The V end was cut by 1 base, the J end by 7 bases, with 17 bases between. Germline V lookup: CDR1 LGHNA, CDR2 YSLEER. The CDR3 DNA follows: TGCGCCAGCAGCCAAGTGCGCGAGGGGTCGGTGGAGCAGTACTTC. It encodes CASSQVREGSVEQYF.

The chain has TRBV19 and TRBJ2-7, with TRBD1 matching over 10 bases. The germline CDR1 and CDR2 sequences are LNHDA and SQIVND (reference sequence). This CDR3 region has 13 residues. J gave up 8 bases and V 5 bases, and 6 bases lay outside the gene matches. The CDR3 region has the DNA TGTGCCAGTAGTGTGGACAGGGGGGTTCAGCAGTACTTC. As protein: CASSVDRGVQQYF.

The V gene is TRBV27, the J gene TRBJ2-7; the D gene is possibly TRBD2 (6 bases). The CDR3 has 15 residues. V lost 3 bases to trimming and J lost 3 bases, with 15 bases between them. CDR1 is MNHEY and CDR2 is SMNVEV in the germline V gene (reference sequence). CDR3: CASSFFPLGGYEQYF. DNA of the CDR3: TGTGCCAGCAGTTTTTTTCCCCTCGGGGGCTACGAGCAGTACTTC.

The J gene is TRBJ1-2, the V gene TRBV5-4; 8 bases are a match to TRBD1. The CDR3 contains 13 residues. V lost 4 bases, J lost 8 bases, and 7 bases stayed unmatched. Germline CDR1 is SGHNT and CDR2 is YYREEE (reference sequence). The CDR3 DNA reads as TGTGCCAGCAGCGCGGGACAGGCAGAAGGCTACACCTTC. The encoded protein is CASSAGQAEGYTF. Full variable domain (rest looked up from reference TRBV5-4 and TRBJ1-2): ETGVTQSPTHLIKTRGQQVTLRCSSQSGHNTVSWYQQALGQGPQFIFQYYREEENGRGNFPPRFSGLQFPNYSSELNVNALELDDSALYLCASSAGQAEGYTFGSGTRLTVV.

The chain couples TRBV6-6 to TRBJ2-1, with D unclear. The CDR3 runs 13 residues. V lost 3 bases and J lost 4, with 7 bases in between. Germline V gene data show CDR1 as MNHNY and CDR2 as SVGAGI (reference sequence). DNA for the CDR3: TGTGCCAGCAGTTATGACCCGTACAATGAGCAGTTCTTC. This translates into CASSYDPYNEQFF.

The genes are TRBV4-3 and TRBJ2-7; TRBD1 or TRBD2 may be the D gene (5 bases each). Per the germline V gene, CDR1 is LGHNA and CDR2 is YSLEER. The CDR3 extends over 15 amino acids. The V end lost 3 bases, the J end lost 0 bases, and 12 bases lay between the germline ends. The CDR3 DNA sequence: TGCGCCAGCAGCCAGAACCGGGACCTCTCCTACGAGCAGTACTTC. The encoded protein is CASSQNRDLSYEQYF.